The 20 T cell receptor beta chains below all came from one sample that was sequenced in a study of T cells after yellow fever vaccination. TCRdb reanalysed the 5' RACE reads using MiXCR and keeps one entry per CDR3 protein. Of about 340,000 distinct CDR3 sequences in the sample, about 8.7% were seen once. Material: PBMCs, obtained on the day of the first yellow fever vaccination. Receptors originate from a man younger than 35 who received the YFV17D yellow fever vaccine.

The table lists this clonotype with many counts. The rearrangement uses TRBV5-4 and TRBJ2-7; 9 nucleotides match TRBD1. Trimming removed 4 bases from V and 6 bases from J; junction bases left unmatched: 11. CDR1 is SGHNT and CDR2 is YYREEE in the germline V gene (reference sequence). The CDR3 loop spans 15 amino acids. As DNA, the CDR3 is TGTGCCAGCAGCCGGCCGGGAACAGGGGGCTTCGAGCAGTACTTC. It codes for CASSRPGTGGFEQYF.

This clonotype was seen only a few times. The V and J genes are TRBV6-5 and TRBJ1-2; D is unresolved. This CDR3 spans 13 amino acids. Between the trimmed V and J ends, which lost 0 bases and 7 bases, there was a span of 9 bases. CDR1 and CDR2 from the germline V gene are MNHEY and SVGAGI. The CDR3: CASSYSTPVGYTF. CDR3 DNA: TGTGCCAGCAGTTACTCGACGCCCGTTGGCTACACCTTC.

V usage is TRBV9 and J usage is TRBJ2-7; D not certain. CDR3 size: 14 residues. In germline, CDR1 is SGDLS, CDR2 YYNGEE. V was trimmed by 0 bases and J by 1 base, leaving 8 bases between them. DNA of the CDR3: TGTGCCAGCAGCGTAGAGGCGGAATCCTACGAGCAGTACTTC. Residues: CASSVEAESYEQYF.

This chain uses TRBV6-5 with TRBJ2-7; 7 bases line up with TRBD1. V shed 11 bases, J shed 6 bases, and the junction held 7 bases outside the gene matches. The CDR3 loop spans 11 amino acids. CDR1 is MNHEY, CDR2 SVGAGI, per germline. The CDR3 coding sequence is TGTGCCGTAGAGGGGGCGGGCGAGCAGTACGTC. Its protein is CAVEGAGEQYV.

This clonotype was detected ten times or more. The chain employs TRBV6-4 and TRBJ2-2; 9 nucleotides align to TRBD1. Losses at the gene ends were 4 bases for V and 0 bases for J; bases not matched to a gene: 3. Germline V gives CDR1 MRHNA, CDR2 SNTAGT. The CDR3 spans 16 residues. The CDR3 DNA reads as TGTGCCAGCAGTGGGAGACAGGGGGCGAACACCGGGGAGCTGTTTTTT. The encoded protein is CASSGRQGANTGELFF.

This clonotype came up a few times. CDR3: CASSQRGGWEATQYF. CDR3 sequence (DNA): TGCGCCAGCAGTCAGAGAGGGGGCTGGGAAGCGACCCAGTACTTC. This sequence joins TRBV5-1 and TRBJ2-5, with 7 positions matching TRBD1. Trimming took 5 bases from V and 7 from J; bases not matched to a gene: 14. There are 15 residues in the CDR3. Germline assignment: CDR1 SGHRS and CDR2 YFSETQ.

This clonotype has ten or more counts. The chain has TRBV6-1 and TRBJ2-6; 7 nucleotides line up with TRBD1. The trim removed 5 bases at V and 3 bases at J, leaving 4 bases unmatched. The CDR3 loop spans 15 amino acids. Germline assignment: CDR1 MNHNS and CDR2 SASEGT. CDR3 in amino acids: CASSPRGSGANVLTF. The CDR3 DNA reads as TGTGCCAGCAGTCCCAGGGGGAGTGGGGCCAACGTCCTGACTTTC.

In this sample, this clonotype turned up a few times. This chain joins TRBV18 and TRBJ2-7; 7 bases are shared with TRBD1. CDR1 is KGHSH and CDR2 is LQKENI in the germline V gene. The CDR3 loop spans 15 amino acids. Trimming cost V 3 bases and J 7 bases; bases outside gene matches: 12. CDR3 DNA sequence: TGTGCCAGCTCACCGAGCCCCGGACCAGGGGGAGAGCAGTACGTC. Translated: CASSPSPGPGGEQYV.

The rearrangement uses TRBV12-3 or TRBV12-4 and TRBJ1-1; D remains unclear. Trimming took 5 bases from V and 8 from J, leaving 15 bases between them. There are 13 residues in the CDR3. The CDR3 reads CASSPPRVEEAFF. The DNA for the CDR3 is TGTGCCAGCAGTCCCCCGAGGGTGGAGGAAGCTTTCTTT.

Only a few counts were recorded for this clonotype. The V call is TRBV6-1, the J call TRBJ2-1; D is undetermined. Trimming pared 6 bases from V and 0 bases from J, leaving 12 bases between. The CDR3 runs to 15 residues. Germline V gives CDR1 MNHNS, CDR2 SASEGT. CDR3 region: CASRWPYDSYNEQFF. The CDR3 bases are TGTGCCAGCAGATGGCCGTATGACTCCTACAATGAGCAGTTCTTC.

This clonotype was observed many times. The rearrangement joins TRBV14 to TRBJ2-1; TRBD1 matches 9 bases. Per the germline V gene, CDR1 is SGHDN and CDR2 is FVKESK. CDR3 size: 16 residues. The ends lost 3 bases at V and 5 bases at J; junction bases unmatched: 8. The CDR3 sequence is CASSHRRDRVDNEQFF. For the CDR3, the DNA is TGTGCCAGCAGCCACCGTAGGGACAGGGTCGACAATGAGCAGTTCTTC.

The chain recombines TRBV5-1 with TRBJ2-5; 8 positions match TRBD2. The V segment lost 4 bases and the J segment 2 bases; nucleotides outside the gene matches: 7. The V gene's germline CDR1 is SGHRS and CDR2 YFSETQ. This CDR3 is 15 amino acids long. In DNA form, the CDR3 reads TGCGCCAGCAGCCCGACACTAGCGGAGCAAGAGACCCAGTACTTC. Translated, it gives CASSPTLAEQETQYF.

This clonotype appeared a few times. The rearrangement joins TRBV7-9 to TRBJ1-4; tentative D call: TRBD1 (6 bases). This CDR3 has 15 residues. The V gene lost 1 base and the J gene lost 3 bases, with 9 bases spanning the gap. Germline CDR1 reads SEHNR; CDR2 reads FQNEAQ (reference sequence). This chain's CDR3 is CASSLGPGANEKLFF. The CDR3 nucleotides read TGTGCCAGCAGCTTAGGACCAGGGGCTAATGAAAAACTGTTTTTT.

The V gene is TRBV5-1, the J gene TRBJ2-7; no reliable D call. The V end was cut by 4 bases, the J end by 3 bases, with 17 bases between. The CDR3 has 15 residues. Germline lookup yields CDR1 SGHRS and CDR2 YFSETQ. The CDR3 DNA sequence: TGCGCCAGCAGCCATCCCCCCCCCCACGACTACGAGCAGTACTTC. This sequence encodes CASSHPPPHDYEQYF.

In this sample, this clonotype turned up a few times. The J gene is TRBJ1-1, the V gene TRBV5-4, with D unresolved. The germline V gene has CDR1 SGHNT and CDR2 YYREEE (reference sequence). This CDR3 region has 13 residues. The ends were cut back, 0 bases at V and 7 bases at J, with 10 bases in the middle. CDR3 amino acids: CASSLAGRFEAFF. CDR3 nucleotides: TGTGCCAGCAGCTTGGCCGGCAGGTTTGAAGCTTTCTTT. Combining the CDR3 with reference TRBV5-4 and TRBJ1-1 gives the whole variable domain ETGVTQSPTHLIKTRGQQVTLRCSSQSGHNTVSWYQQALGQGPQFIFQYYREEENGRGNFPPRFSGLQFPNYSSELNVNALELDDSALYLCASSLAGRFEAFFGQGTRLTVV.

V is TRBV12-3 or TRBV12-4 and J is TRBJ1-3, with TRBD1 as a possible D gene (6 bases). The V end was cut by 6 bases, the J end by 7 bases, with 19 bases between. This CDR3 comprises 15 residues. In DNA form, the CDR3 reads TGTGCCAGCAGAGAGGGGGGGAACAACCAGAACACCATATATTTT. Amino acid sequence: CASREGGNNQNTIYF.

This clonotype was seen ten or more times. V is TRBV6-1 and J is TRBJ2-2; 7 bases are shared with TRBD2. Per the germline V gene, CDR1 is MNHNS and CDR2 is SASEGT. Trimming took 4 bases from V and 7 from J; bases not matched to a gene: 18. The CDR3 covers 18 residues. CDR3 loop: CASSAPRFGGGILGELFF. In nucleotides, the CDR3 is TGTGCCAGCAGTGCCCCACGGTTCGGCGGGGGAATTCTCGGGGAGCTGTTTTTT.

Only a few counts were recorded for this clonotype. CDR3 DNA: TGCGCCAGCAGCGTGGGACAGGGACAACCTGGGGCCAACGTCCTGACTTTC. Protein sequence: CASSVGQGQPGANVLTF. This chain uses TRBV5-1 with TRBJ2-6, with 9 nucleotides matching TRBD1. Trimming at V came to 4 bases and at J to 2 bases, leaving 7 bases not matched to a gene. CDR1 is SGHRS, CDR2 YFSETQ, per germline. CDR3 length: 17 amino acids.

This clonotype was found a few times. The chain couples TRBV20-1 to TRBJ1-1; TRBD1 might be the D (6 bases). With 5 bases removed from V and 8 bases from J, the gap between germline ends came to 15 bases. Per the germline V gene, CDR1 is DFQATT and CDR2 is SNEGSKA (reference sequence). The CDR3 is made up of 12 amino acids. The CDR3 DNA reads TGCAGTGCTCAAAGGGGGGGGCGCGAAGCTTTCTTT. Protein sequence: CSAQRGGREAFF.

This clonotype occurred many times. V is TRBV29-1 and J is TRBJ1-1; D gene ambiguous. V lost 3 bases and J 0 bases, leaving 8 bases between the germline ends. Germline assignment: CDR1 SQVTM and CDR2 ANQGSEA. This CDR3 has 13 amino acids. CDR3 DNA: TGCAGCGTTGATTGGACCGTGAACACTGAAGCTTTCTTT. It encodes CSVDWTVNTEAFF. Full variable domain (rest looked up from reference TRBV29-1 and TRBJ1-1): SAVISQKPSRDICQRGTSLTIQCQVDSQVTMMFWYRQQPGQSLTLIATANQGSEATYESGFVIDKFPISRPNLTFSTLTVSNMSPEDSSIYLCSVDWTVNTEAFFGQGTRLTVV.